This section outlines one T cell receptor (beta chain) sequence together with its context. The antigen is not known. CD45RO-negative, CCR7-positively selected cells formed the naive CD8 fraction, excluding terminally differentiated effector memory CD45RA+ cells. The data originate from a study of shared clonotypes between healthy human individuals. Trimming pared 0 bases from V and 1 base from J, leaving 13 bases between. This CDR3 is built from 16 residues. Germline CDR1 and CDR2: MNHNY and SVGAGI (reference sequence). Whole-study results and caveats: Sorted-subset samples were not fully sequenced, rarefaction indicated. The generation probabilities recorded for non-shared clonotypes fell below those of clonotypes shared by all four donors.

At deep level, the assay was performed. Method: immunoSEQ multiplex PCR; TCRdb's copy keeps in-frame clones and lacks some. The sample consists of about 820,000 clones, 80% to 95% of them appearing once. Sequencing was done on a sample of naive CD8+ T cells sorted from blood. This chain joins TRBV6-6 and TRBJ2-7; no clear D gene. This TCR was recovered from a young man in good health. In DNA, the CDR3 is TGTGCCAGCAGTTACTCCGTACAACCACAATCCTACGAGCAGTACTTC. Its protein is CASSYSVQPQSYEQYF.